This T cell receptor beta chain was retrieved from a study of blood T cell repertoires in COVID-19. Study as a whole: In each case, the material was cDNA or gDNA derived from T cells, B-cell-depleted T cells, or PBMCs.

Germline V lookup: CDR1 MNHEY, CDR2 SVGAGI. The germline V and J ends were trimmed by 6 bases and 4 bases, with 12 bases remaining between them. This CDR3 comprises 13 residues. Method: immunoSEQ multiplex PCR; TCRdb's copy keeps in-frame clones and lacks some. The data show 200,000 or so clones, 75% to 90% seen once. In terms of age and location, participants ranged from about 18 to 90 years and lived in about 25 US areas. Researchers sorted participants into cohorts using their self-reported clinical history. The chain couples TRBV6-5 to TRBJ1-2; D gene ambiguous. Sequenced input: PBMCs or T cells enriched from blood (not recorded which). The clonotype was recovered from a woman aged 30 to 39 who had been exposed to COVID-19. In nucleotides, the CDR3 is TGTGCCAGCAGCCGCGGGCCCTTCTATGGCTACACCTTC. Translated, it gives CASSRGPFYGYTF.